The next 3 T cell receptor beta chains were all read from a single sample in a study of cytomegalovirus exposure and HLA in healthy donors. This PCR relied on a set of 60 Vbeta primers and 13 Jbeta primers. The protocol was immunoSEQ multiplex PCR, while the TCRdb copy is restricted to in-frame clones and leaves out a portion. The data show some 150,000 clones, 65% to 90% seen once. Specimen: PBMCs. The receptors stem from a woman between 45 and 60 years old in good health and CMV-seropositive.

The rearrangement uses TRBV5-5 and TRBJ2-7; D may be TRBD1 (6 bases). Germline CDR1 SGHKS, CDR2 YYEKEE (reference sequence). Trimming removed 2 bases from V and 1 base from J, with 13 bases in between. The CDR3 runs 15 residues. This CDR3 is CASSLSGGGSYEQYF. CDR3 coding DNA: TGTGCCAGCAGCTTAAGTGGGGGCGGTTCCTACGAGCAGTACTTC.

The chain employs TRBV6-1 and TRBJ2-7; 10 bases are a match to TRBD2. CDR3 length: 16 residues. Losses at the gene ends were 6 bases for V and 7 bases for J; bases not matched to a gene: 15. CDR1 MNHNS and CDR2 SASEGT come from the germline V gene. CDR3 in amino acids: CASSEWGSGGVMEQYF. The CDR3 DNA is TGTGCCAGCAGCGAATGGGGCAGCGGGGGGGTAATGGAGCAGTACTTC.

This rearrangement joins TRBV27 to TRBJ2-7; weak D call: TRBD1 (5 bases). Trimming removed 4 bases from V and 2 bases from J, with 9 bases in between. Per germline, CDR1 MNHEY and CDR2 SMNVEV (reference sequence). The CDR3 is 13 amino acids. The CDR3 is CASSSRTPYEQYF. The CDR3 DNA sequence: TGTGCCAGCAGTTCGCGGACACCCTACGAGCAGTACTTC.